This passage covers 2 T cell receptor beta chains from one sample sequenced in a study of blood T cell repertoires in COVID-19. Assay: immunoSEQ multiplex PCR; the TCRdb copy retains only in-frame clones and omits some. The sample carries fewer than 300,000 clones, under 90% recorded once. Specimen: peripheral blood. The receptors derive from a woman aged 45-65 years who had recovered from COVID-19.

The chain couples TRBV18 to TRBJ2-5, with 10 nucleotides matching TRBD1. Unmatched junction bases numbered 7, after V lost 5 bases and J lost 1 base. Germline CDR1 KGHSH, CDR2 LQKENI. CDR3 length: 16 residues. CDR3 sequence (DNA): TGTGCCAGCTCATTCCGGGACAGGGGCCTCCAAGAGACCCAGTACTTC. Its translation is CASSFRDRGLQETQYF.

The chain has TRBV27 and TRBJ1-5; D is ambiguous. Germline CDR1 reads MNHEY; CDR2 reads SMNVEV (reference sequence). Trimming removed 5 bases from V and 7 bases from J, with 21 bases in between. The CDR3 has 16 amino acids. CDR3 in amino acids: CASSPSVGSSSQPQHF. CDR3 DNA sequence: TGTGCCAGCAGTCCCTCGGTGGGCAGTTCTTCCCAGCCCCAGCATTTT.